This T cell receptor (beta chain) was identified during a study of OX40 agonist ivuxolimab in advanced cancers. Study at large: The dose-escalation group included hepatocellular carcinoma, melanoma, renal cell carcinoma and head and neck cancer. Overall study findings and caveats: Certain nonresponders additionally had low normalized T-cell clonal expansion.

The CDR3 has 12 amino acids. Trimming cost V 4 bases and J 4 bases, with 4 bases left between them. The germline V gene encodes CDR1 SGHAT and CDR2 FQDESV (reference sequence). Profiling relied on immunoSEQ multiplex PCR, and the TCRdb table lists in-frame clones only, not all of them. The sample records roughly 90,000 clones, roughly 93% being singletons. Worth noting for this clone: The antigen is undetermined.

The gene calls are TRBV11-1 and TRBJ2-2; D not resolved. The receptor's source is an adult with an advanced solid tumor such as melanoma, head and neck, liver or kidney cancer. Specimen: CD4+ or CD8+ T cells sorted from blood, collected in a trial of the OX40 agonist ivuxolimab. CDR3 sequence: CASSWATGELFF. CDR3 coding DNA: TGTGCCAGCAGCTGGGCCACCGGGGAGCTGTTTTTT.